This entry features one TCR beta chain sequence. Its matching antigen is unknown. In TCRdb, the reads were re-called with MiXCR into one record per CDR3 protein. The sample yields 35,000 to 55,000 distinct CDR3 sequences, approximately 20% seen once. This sample stems from a study of T cell repertoires in cytomegalovirus infection. About the research overall: Used in the study were CMV epitopes, some recently identified and HLA-C-restricted, others well-studied and HLA-B-restricted. From public TCR beta signatures came an indication of both CMV infection and matching HLA type. Study-wide results and caveats: There were HLA-C-restricted CMV-specific TCR beta clonotypes dominating the ex vivo response. Pooled public TCR beta family frequency picked out CMV carriers with the relevant HLA.

Germline values: CDR1 MNHNY, CDR2 SVGAGI (reference sequence). Trimming removed 11 bases from V and 2 bases from J, with 14 bases in between. CDR3 length equals 13 residues. The sequences come from CD8+ T cells from cultured PBMCs, collected from culture after CMV antigen stimulation. This TCR was sampled from a human donor in good health (CMV status not recorded). Some clones in this sample may be carry-over from other donors' samples. This sequence joins TRBV6-6 and TRBJ2-3; D may be TRBD1 (5 bases). Here the CDR3 DNA reads TGTGCCGGAGCCCCAGGGCACACAGATACGCAGTATTTT. Its protein product is CAGAPGHTDTQYF.